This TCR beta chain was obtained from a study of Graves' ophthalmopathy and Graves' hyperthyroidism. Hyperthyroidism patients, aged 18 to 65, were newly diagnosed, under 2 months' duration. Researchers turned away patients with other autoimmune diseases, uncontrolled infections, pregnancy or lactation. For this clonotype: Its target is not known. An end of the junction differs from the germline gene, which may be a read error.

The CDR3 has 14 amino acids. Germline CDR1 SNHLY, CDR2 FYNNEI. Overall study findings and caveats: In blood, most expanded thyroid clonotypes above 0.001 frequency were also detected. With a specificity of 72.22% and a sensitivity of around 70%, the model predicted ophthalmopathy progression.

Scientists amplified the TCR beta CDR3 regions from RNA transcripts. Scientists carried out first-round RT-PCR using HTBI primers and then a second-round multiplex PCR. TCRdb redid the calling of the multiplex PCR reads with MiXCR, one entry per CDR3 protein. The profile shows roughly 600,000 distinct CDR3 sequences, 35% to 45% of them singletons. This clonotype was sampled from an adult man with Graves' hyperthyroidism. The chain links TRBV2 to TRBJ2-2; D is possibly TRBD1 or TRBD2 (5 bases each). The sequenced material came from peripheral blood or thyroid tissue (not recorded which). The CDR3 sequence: CASGGRENTGELYF. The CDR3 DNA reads TGTGCCAGCGGGGGAAGGGAGAACACCGGGGAGCTGTACTTC.